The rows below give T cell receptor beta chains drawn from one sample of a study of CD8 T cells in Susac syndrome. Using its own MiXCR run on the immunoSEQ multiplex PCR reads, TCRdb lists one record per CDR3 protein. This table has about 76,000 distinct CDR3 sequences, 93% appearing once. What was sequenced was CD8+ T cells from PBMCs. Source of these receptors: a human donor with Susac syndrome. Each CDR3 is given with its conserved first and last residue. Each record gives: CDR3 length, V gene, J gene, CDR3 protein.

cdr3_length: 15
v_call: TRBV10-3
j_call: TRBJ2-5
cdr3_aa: CAISDLTGEGETQYF

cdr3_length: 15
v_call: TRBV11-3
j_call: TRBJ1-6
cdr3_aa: CASSLGDRGHSPLHF

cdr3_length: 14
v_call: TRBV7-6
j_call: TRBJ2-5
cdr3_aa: CASSHRGSGETQYF

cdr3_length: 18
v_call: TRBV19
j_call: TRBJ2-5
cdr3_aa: CASSIDLLWTTGKETQYF

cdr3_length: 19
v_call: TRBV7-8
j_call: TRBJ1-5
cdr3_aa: CASSPRTGLTIYSNQPQHF

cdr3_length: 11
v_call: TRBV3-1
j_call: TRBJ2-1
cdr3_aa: CASSQDGEQFF

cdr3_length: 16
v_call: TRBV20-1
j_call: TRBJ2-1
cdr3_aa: CSARDLAGDSYNEQFF

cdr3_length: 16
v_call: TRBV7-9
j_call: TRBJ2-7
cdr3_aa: CASSSLAQTPSYEQYF

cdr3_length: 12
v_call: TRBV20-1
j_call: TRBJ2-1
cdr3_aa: CSARSTSNEQFF

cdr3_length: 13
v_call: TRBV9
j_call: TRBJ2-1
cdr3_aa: CASSVGFYNEQFF

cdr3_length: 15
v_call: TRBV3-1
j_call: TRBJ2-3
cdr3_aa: CASSQDSWGGDTQYF

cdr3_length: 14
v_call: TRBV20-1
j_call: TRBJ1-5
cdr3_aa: CSASRGEGNQPQHF

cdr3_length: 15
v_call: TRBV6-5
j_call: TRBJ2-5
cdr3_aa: CASSLGHGSQETQYF